A selection of T cell receptor beta chains follows, all from one sample in a study of T cells in Graves' hyperthyroidism and ophthalmopathy. TCRdb re-called the multiplex PCR reads with MiXCR, one entry per CDR3 protein. The table has 300,000 to 450,000 distinct CDR3 sequences, 15% to 19% seen once. Input material: blood. These receptors were obtained from a woman aged 18-35 years with Graves' hyperthyroidism that later progressed to Graves' ophthalmopathy. Both conserved end residues are part of each CDR3. D genes are given only for firm matches. Only part of the rows carry a size: once, few, many, or a class if the clone is expanded.

TRBJ2-1 | TRBV5-4 | - | TRBD2 | 17 | TGTGCCAGCAGCTTGTACCCCGGTGGACTAGTTGCCTCCGAGCAGTTCTTC | CASSLYPGGLVASEQFF
TRBJ1-2 | TRBV27 | many | TRBD1 | 15 | TGTGCCAGCAGGGGGGGACAGCGCCCTAACTATGGCTACACCTTC | CASRGGQRPNYGYTF
TRBJ2-1 | TRBV7-9 | many | - | 14 | TGTGCCAGCAGCCACATGAGTAGGGCCAATGAGCAGTTCTTC | CASSHMSRANEQFF
TRBJ2-7 | TRBV7-2 | - | - | 15 | TGTGCCAGCAGCTTAGGCCAGGGGAGAGTATACGAGCAGTACTTC | CASSLGQGRVYEQYF
TRBJ1-3 | TRBV10-3 | few | - | 15 | TGTGCCGCCCATGAGACAGGAGGCTCTGGAAACACCATATATTTT | CAAHETGGSGNTIYF
TRBJ2-5 | TRBV5-1 | many | TRBD1 | 14 | TGCGCCAGCAGCTCCGCGACAGGGCAAGAGACCCAGTACTTC | CASSSATGQETQYF
TRBJ1-2 | TRBV27 | many | - | 14 | TGTGCCAGCAGTAAAGGGGCCTCAGGCTATGGCTACACCTTC | CASSKGASGYGYTF
TRBJ2-6 | TRBV20-1 | few | - | 19 | TGCAGTGCAGAGCAAAGGTGGCCCCCCCCCCTCTCTGGGGCCAACGTCCTGACTTTC | CSAEQRWPPPLSGANVLTF
TRBJ2-1 | TRBV7-2 | many | - | 15 | TGTGCCAGCAGCTCCTCCGGGACGGCAGCAGGTGAGCAGTTCTTC | CASSSSGTAAGEQFF
TRBJ2-7 | TRBV18 | many | TRBD1 | 14 | TGTGCCAGCTCACCACCGGGACAGTTTTACGAGCAGTACTTC | CASSPPGQFYEQYF
TRBJ1-6 | TRBV12-3/TRBV12-4 | many | - | 14 | TGTGCCAGCAGCCTGACAGGCTATAATTCACCCCTCCACTTT | CASSLTGYNSPLHF
TRBJ2-7 | TRBV12-3/TRBV12-4 | many | TRBD2 | 13 | TGTGCCAGCAGAAACCCTCGGGGGGGTGAGCAGTACTTC | CASRNPRGGEQYF
TRBJ2-5 | TRBV10-3 | few | TRBD2 | 19 | TGTGCCATCACCTTAACTAGCGGGAGGGCCGGGTTCTCCCAAGAGACCCAGTACTTC | CAITLTSGRAGFSQETQYF
TRBJ2-2 | TRBV29-1 | - | - | 12 | TGCAGCGTTGAAGTCCCCACCGGGGAGCTGTTTTTT | CSVEVPTGELFF